This TCR beta chain was sequenced during a study of blood T cell repertoires in COVID-19. Study overall: Whether acute or convalescent, the COVID-19 samples came from the United States, Italy and Spain. PBMCs, B-cell-depleted T cells, or T cells were the source of the cDNA or gDNA that made up the material.

Seattle-derived patients entered the study during active infection and were followed longitudinally. In the original workflow: Reference gene primer amplification gave estimated nucleated cell counts. The table came from immunoSEQ multiplex PCR; TCRdb's copy has only in-frame clones and leaves some out. The DNA was the basis for D and trimming; V, J and clone size are from that table. The sample holds roughly 69,000 clones, 78% seen once. Trimming stripped 6 bases from V and 2 bases from J, with 10 bases between. CDR3 length: 13 residues. CDR1 is MGHDK and CDR2 is SYGVNS in the germline V gene. The sample consisted of peripheral blood. The rearrangement uses TRBV25-1 and TRBJ1-1, with D hard to call. The source is a man aged 55 to 70 with COVID-19, enrolled during active disease. The CDR3 region has the DNA TGTGCCAGCAGCGGGGAGATCAACACTGAAGCTTTCTTT. Protein: CASSGEINTEAFF.